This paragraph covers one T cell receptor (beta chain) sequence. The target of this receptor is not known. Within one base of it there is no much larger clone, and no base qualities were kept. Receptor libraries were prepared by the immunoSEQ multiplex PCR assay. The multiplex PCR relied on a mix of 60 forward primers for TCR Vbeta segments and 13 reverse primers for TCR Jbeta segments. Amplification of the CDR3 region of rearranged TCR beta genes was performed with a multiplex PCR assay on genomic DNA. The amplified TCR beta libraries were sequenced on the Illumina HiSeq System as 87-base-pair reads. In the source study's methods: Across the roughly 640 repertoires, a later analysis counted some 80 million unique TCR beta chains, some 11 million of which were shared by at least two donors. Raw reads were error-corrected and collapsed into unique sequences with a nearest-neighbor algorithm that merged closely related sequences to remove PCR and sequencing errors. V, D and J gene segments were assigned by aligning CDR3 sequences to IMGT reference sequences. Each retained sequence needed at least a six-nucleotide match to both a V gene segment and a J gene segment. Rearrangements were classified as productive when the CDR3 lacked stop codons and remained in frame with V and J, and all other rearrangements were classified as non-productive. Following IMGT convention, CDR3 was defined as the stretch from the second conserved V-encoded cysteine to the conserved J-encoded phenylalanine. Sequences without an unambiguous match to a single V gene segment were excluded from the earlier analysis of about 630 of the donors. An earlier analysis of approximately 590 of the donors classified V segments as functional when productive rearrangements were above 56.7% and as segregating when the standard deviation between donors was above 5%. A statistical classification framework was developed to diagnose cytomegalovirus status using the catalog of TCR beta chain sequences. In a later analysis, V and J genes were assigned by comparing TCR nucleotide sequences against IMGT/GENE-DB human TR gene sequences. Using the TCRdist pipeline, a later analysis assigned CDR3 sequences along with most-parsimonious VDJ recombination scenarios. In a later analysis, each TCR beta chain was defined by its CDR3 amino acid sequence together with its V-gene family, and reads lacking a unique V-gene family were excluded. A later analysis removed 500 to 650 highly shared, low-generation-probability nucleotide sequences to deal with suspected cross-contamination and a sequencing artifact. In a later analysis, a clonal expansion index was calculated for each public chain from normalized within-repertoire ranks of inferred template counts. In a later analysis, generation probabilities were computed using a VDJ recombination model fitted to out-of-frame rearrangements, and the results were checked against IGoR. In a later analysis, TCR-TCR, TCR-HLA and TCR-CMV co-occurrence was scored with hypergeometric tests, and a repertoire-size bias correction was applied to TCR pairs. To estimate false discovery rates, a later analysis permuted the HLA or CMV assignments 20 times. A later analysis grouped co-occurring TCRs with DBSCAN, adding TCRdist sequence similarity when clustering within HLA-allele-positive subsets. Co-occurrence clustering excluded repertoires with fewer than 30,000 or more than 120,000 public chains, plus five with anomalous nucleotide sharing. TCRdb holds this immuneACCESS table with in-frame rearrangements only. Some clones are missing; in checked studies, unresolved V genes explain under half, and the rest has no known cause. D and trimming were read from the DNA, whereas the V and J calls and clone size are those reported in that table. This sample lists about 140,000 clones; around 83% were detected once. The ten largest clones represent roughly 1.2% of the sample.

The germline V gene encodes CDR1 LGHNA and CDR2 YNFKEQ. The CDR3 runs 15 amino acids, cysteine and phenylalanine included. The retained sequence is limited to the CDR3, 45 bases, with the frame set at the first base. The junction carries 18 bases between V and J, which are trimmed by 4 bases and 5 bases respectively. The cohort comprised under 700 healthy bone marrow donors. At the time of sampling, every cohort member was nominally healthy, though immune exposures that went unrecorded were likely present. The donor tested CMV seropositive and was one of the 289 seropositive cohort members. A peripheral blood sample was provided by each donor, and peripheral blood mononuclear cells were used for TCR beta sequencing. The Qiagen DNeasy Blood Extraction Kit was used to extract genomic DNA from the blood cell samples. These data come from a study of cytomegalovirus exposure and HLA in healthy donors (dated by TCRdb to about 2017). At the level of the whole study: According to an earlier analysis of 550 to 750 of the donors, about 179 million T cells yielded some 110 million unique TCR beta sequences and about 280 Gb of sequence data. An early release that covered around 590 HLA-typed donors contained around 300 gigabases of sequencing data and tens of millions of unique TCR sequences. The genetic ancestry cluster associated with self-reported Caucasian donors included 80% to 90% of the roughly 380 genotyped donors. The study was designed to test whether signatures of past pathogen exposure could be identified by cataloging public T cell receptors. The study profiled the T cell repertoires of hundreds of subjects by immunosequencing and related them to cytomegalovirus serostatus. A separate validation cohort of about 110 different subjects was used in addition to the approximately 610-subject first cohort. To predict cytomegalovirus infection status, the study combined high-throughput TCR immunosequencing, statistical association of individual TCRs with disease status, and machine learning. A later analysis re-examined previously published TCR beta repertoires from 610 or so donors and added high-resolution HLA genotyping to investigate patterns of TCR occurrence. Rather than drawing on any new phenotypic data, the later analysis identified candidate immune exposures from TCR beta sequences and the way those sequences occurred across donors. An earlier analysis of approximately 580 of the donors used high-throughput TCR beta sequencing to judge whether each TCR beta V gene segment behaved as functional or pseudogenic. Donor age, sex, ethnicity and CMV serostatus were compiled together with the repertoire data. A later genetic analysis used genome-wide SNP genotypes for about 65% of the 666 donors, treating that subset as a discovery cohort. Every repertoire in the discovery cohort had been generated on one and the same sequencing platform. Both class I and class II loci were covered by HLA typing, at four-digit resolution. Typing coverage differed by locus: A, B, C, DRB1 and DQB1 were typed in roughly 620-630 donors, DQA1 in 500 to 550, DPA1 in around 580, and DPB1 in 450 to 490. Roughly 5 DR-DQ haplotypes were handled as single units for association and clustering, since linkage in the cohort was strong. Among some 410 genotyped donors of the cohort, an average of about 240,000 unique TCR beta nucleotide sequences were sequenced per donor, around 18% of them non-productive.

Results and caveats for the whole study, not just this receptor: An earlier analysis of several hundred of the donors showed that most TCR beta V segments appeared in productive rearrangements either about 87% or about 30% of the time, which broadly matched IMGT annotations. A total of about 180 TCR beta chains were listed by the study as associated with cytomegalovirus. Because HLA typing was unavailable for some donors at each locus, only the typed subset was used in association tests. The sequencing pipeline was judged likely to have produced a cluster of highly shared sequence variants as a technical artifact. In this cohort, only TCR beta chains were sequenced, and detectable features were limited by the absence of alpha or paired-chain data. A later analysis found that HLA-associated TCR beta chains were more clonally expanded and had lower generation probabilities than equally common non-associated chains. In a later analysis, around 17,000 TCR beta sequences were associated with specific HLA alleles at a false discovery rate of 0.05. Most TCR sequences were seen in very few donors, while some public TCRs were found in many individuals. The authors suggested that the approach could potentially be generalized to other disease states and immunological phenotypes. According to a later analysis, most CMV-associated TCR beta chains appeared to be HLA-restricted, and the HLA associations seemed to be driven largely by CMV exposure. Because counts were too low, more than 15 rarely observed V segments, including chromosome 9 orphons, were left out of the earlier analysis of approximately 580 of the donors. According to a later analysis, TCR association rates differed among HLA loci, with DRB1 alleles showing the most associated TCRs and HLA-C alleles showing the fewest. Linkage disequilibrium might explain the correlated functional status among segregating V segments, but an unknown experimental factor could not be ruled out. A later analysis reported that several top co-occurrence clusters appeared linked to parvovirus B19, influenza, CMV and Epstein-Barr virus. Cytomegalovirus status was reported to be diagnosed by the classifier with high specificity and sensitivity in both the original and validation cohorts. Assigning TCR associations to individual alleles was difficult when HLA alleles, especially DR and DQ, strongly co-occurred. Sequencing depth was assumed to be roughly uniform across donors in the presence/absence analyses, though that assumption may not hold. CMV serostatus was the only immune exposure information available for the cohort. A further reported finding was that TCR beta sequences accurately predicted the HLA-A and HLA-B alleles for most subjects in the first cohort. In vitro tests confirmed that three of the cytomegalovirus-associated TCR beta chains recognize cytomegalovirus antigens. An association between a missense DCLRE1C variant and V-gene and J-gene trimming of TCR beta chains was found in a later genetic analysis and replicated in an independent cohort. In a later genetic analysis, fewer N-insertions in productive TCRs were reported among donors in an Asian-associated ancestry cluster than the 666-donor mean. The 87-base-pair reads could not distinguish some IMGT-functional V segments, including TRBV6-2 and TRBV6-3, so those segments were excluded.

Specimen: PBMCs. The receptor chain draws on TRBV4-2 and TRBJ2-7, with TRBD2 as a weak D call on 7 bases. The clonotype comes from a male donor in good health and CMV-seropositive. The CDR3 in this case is CASSLQWGGIHEQYF. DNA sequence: TGTGCCAGCAGCCTCCAGTGGGGGGGCATCCACGAGCAGTACTTC.